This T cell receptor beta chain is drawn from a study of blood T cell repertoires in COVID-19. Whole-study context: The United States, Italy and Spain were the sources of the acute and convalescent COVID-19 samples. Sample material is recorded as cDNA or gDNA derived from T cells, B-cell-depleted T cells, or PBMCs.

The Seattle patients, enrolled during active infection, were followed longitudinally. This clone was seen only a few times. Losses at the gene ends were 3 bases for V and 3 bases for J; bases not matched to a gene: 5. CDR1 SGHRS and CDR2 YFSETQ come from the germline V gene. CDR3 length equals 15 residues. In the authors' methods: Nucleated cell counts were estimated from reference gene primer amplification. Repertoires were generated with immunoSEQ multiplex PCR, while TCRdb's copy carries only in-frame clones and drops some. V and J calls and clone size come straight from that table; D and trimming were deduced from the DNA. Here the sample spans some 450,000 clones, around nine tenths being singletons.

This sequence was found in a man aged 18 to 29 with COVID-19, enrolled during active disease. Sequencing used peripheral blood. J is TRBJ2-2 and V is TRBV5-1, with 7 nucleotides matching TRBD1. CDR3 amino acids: CASSSPTGDTGELFF. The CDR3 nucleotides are TGCGCCAGCAGCTCACCCACAGGGGACACCGGGGAGCTGTTTTTT.